Sequencing of this TCR beta chain was carried out in a study of blood T cell repertoires in COVID-19. Study details: Italy, Spain and the United States were the sources of the convalescent and acute COVID-19 samples. The cDNA or gDNA used as material had been derived from T cells, B-cell-depleted T cells, or PBMCs.

V lost 2 bases, J lost 3 bases, and 11 bases lay in between. Per the germline V gene, CDR1 is SGHVS and CDR2 is FQNEAQ. CDR3 length: 15 amino acids. This clone was counted between two and nine times. In the original processing: The authors estimated nucleated cell counts from reference gene primer amplification. The method was immunoSEQ multiplex PCR; TCRdb's version includes in-frame clones alone and lacks a portion of them. V and J calls and clone size are those listed in that table; D and trimming were worked out from the DNA. The data hold around 280,000 clones, with about 88% observed a single time. Enrollment of patients from Seattle took place during active infection, with longitudinal follow-up.

This receptor was obtained from a woman aged 25 to 39 with COVID-19, enrolled during active disease. This rearrangement joins TRBV7-8 to TRBJ1-5; D might be TRBD1 (6 bases). Input material: peripheral blood. This chain's CDR3 is CASSLLTGNNQPQHF. The CDR3 DNA reads TGTGCCAGCAGCTTACTGACAGGTAACAATCAGCCCCAGCATTTT. Together with reference TRBV7-8 and TRBJ1-5, the CDR3 gives the full variable domain: GAGVSQSPRYKVAKRGQDVALRCDPISGHVSLFWYQQALGQGPEFLTYFQNEAQLDKSGLPSDRFFAERPEGSVSTLKIQRTQQEDSAVYLCASSLLTGNNQPQHFGDGTRLSIL.